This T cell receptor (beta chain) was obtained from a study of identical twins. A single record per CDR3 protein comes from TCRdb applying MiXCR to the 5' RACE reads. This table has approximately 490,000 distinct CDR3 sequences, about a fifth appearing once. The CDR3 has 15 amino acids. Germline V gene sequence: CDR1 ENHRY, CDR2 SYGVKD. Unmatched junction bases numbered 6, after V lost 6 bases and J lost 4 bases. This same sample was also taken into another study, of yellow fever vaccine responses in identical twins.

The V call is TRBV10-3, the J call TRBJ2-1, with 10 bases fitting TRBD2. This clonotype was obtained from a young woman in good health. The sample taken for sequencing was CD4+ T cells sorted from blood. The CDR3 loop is CAISPGLADYNEQFF. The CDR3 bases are TGTGCCATCAGCCCCGGACTAGCGGATTACAATGAGCAGTTCTTC.